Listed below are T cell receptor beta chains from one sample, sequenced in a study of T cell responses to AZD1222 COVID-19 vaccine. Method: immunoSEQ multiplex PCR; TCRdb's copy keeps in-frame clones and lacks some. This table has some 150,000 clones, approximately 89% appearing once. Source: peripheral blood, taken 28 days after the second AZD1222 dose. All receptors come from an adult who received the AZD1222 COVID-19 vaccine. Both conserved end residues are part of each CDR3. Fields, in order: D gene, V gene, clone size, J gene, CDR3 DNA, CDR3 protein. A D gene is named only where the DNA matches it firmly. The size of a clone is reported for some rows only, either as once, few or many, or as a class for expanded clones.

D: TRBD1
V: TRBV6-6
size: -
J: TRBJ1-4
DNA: TGTGCCAGCAGTCTCAACGCGGGACAGGGATTTGGTTGGGCGAATGAAAAACTGTTTTTT
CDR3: CASSLNAGQGFGWANEKLFF

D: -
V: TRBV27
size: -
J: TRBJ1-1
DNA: TGTGCCAGCAGTTGGAGTGAGACCAATGAAGCTTTCTTT
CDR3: CASSWSETNEAFF

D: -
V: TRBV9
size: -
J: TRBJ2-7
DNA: TGTGCCAGCAGCCCCATGGGCACGAGCTCCTACGAGCAGTACTTC
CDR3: CASSPMGTSSYEQYF

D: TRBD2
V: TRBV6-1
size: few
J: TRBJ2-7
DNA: TGTGCCAGCAGTGAAGGAAGGACTAGCCTCTCCTACGAGCAGTACTTC
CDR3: CASSEGRTSLSYEQYF

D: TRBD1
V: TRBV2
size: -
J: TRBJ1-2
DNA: TGTGCCAGTACGGACAGGATGGGCAACTATGGCTACACCTTC
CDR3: CASTDRMGNYGYTF

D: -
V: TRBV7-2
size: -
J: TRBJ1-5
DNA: TGTGCCAGCAGCTTATCGTATACAGGTAATCAGCCCCAGCATTTT
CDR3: CASSLSYTGNQPQHF

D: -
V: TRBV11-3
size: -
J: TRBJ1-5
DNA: TGTGCCAGCAGCTTAGTGGGACCGTGGGGTCAGCCCCAGCATTTT
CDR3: CASSLVGPWGQPQHF

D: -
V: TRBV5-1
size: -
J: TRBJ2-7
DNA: TGCGCCAGCAGCTTGGAAGGGTTGTCCTACGAGCAGTACTTC
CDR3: CASSLEGLSYEQYF

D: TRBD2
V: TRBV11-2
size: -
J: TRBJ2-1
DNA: TGTGCCAGCAGCTTGGCGGGAGCTTCCTACAATGAGCAGTTCTTC
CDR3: CASSLAGASYNEQFF

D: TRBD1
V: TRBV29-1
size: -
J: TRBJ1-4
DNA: TGCAGCGGACAGGGAGGTGAAAAACTGTTTTTT
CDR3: CSGQGGEKLFF

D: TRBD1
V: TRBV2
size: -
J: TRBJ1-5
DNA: TGTGCCAGCAGTGAAGTGCGGGACAGGGGACAGCCCCAGCATTTT
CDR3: CASSEVRDRGQPQHF

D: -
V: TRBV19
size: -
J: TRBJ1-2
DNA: TGTGCCAGTAGTATCAGAGGTGTTGATGGCTACACCTTC
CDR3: CASSIRGVDGYTF

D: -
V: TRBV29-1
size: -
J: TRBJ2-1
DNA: TGCAGCGTTGAGAGTCCAGAGGGAACCAAAAATGAGCAGTTCTTC
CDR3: CSVESPEGTKNEQFF

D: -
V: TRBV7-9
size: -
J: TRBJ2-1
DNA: TGTGCCAGCAGCTTCCATAGTATAGAGCAGTTCTTC
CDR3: CASSFHSIEQFF

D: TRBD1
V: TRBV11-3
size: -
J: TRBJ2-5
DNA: TGTGCCAGCAGCACCCCTTGGACAGGCACCCAAGAGACCCAGTACTTC
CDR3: CASSTPWTGTQETQYF

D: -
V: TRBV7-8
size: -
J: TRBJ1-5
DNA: TGTGCCAGCAGTCCAGGGAATCAGCCCCAGCATTTT
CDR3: CASSPGNQPQHF

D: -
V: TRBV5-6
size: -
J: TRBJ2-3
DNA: TGTGCCAGCAGCGACACAGATACGCAGTATTTT
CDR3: CASSDTDTQYF

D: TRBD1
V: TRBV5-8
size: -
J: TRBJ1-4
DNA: TGTGCCAGCTTGGGGAAGTTCGACAGGGCTAATGAAAAACTGTTTTTT
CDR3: CASLGKFDRANEKLFF

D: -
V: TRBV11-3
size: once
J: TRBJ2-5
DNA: TGTGCCAGCAGCCTTTCGGACGTCCTCCAAGAGACCCAGTACTTC
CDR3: CASSLSDVLQETQYF

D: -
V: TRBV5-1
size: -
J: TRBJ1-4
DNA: TGCGCCAGCAGCGTCGGCGCGGGGGGCTTTGAAAAACTGTTTTTT
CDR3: CASSVGAGGFEKLFF

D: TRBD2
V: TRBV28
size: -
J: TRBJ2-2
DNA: TGTGCCAGCAGTTTAAGGCTAGCGGGAGTTCGCGTCGGGGAGCTGTTTTTT
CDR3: CASSLRLAGVRVGELFF

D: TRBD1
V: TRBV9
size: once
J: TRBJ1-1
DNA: TGTGCCAGCAGCGTCGGACAGGGACAGAACACTGAAGCTTTCTTT
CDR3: CASSVGQGQNTEAFF

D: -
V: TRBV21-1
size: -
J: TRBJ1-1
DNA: TGTGCCAGCAGCAAAGGTCAGGGTATGGACACTGAAGCTTTCTTT
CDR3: CASSKGQGMDTEAFF